Listed here are 8 T cell receptor beta chains from one sample, sequenced in a study of beta chain features in type 1 diabetes. The investigators reverse transcribed all of the isolated RNA, so they sequenced expressed TCRB transcripts. The protocol was immunoSEQ multiplex PCR, while the TCRdb copy is restricted to in-frame clones and leaves out a portion. In the table there are a few hundred thousand clones, less than 15% of which are singletons. The sample consisted of naive CD4+ T cells from blood. The receptors originated from a woman between 18 and 29 years old in good health.

This clone was seen more than once but under ten times. This chain joins TRBV7-9 and TRBJ2-1; 13 positions match TRBD2. This CDR3 region has 15 residues. Trimming removed 2 bases from V and 6 bases from J; junction bases left unmatched: 1. Germline lookup yields CDR1 SEHNR and CDR2 FQNEAQ (reference sequence). CDR3 in amino acids: CASSLTSGRVNEQFF. The CDR3 DNA is TGTGCCAGCAGCTTAACTAGCGGGAGGGTCAATGAGCAGTTCTTC.

This clone was seen more than once but under ten times. The chain employs TRBV6-5 and TRBJ2-3; D not certain. CDR1 MNHEY and CDR2 SVGAGI come from the germline V gene. The CDR3 spans 13 residues. V lost 7 bases to trimming and J lost 1 base, with 9 bases between them. The CDR3 here is CASIAGGTDTQYF. The CDR3 bases are TGTGCCAGCATCGCAGGCGGCACAGATACGCAGTATTTT.

Worth noting for this clone: The identical CDR3 is also encoded by other nucleotide sequences in the sample. The J gene is TRBJ2-1, the V gene TRBV28; tentative D call: TRBD1 (5 bases). The CDR3 sequence is 12 residues long. V was cut by 9 bases and J by 4 bases, with 10 bases left in between. Germline values: CDR1 MDHEN, CDR2 SYDVKM. The CDR3 spells CASRGQYNEQFF. The CDR3 DNA reads TGTGCCAGTCGTGGACAATACAATGAGCAGTTCTTC.

This clone was observed a few times. V usage is TRBV30 and J usage is TRBJ2-7; 8 bases are shared with TRBD1. Germline V CDR1 and CDR2: GTSNPN, SVGIG (reference sequence). Germline trimming cut 3 bases from V and 2 bases from J; bases unmatched to any gene: 24. The CDR3 runs to 20 residues. The CDR3 is CAWSGGFTNAGQGDPYEQYF. Here the CDR3 DNA reads TGTGCCTGGAGCGGCGGATTCACCAACGCTGGACAGGGAGACCCCTACGAGCAGTACTTC.

The chain links TRBV29-1 to TRBJ2-7; no firm D call. The CDR3 loop spans 14 amino acids. V was pared by 0 bases and J by 0 bases, with 9 bases between. Germline V gives CDR1 SQVTM, CDR2 ANQGSEA. The CDR3 loop is CSVEETTGSYEQYF. In DNA, the CDR3 is TGCAGCGTTGAAGAAACAACGGGCTCCTACGAGCAGTACTTC.

The rearrangement joins TRBV4-3 to TRBJ1-2; the D is unclear. Germline loops: CDR1 LGHNA, CDR2 YSLEER. The CDR3 contains 13 residues. Trimming cost V 0 bases and J 4 bases, with 6 bases left between them. DNA for the CDR3: TGCGCCAGCAGCCAAGATAGATCCTATGGCTACACCTTC. Protein: CASSQDRSYGYTF.

The V call is TRBV25-1, the J call TRBJ2-5, with TRBD1 matching 9 bases. This CDR3 spans 17 amino acids. CDR1 MGHDK and CDR2 SYGVNS come from the germline V gene. Trimming removed 0 bases from V and 5 bases from J; junction bases left unmatched: 10. CDR3 region: CASSEYRVGDREETQYF. The CDR3 nucleotides read TGTGCCAGCAGTGAATATAGAGTAGGGGACAGGGAGGAGACCCAGTACTTC. Filled out from reference TRBV25-1 and TRBJ2-5, the complete variable domain reads EADIYQTPRYLVIGTGKKITLECSQTMGHDKMYWYQQDPGMELHLIHYSYGVNSTEKGDLSSESTVSRIRTEHFPLTLESARPSHTSQYLCASSEYRVGDREETQYFGPGTRLLVL.

Only a few counts were recorded for this clone. The chain employs TRBV18 and TRBJ2-2; 7 bases are shared with TRBD2. Germline CDR1 reads KGHSH; CDR2 reads LQKENI. There are 16 residues in the CDR3. J gave up 1 base and V 5 bases, and 7 bases lay outside the gene matches. CDR3 bases: TGTGCCAGCTCAACTAGGGCGGGAGTGAACACCGGGGAGCTGTTTTTT. Translation: CASSTRAGVNTGELFF.